This T cell receptor (beta chain) was captured by sequencing in a study of blood T cell repertoires in COVID-19. The CDR3 runs 17 residues. CDR1 is MDHEN and CDR2 is SYDVKM in the germline V gene. Losses at the gene ends were 3 bases for V and 2 bases for J; bases not matched to a gene: 9. TCRdb's copy holds only in-frame clones and misses some; the assay was immunoSEQ multiplex PCR. The sample carries roughly 50,000 clones, approximately 82% recorded once. The V call is TRBV28, the J call TRBJ1-1; 10 positions match TRBD1. The sample comprised peripheral blood. The clonotype originates from a human donor in a cohort sampled during active COVID-19. The CDR3 DNA reads as TGTGCCAGCAGTTTCCCTCTAGGGACAGGGGCCAACACTGAAGCTTTCTTT. Encoded protein: CASSFPLGTGANTEAFF.